The 30 T cell receptor beta chains in this list originate from one sample, sequenced in a study of shared clonotypes between healthy human individuals. This table comes from immunoSEQ multiplex PCR, and its TCRdb copy is limited to in-frame clones, with some not included. The sample includes over 400,000 clones, about 72% seen only once; the top ten take about 11%. The sequencing sample was made of PBMCs. The receptors come from a woman aged 40 to 55 in good health. Some clones in this sample may be carry-over from other donors' samples.

This chain links TRBV6-1 with TRBJ2-2; D gene uncertain. Between the trimmed V and J ends, which lost 0 bases and 3 bases, there was a span of 11 bases. The CDR3 loop spans 16 amino acids. Germline loops: CDR1 MNHNS, CDR2 SASEGT. CDR3 loop: CASSEALQVDTGELFF. CDR3 DNA: TGTGCCAGCAGTGAAGCGCTTCAGGTCGACACCGGGGAGCTGTTTTTT.

This chain links TRBV19 with TRBJ2-4; 11 positions match TRBD2. V shed 0 bases and J 15 bases; nucleotides not matched to a gene: 16. This CDR3 comprises 17 residues. Germline CDR1 and CDR2: LNHDA and SQIVND (reference sequence). The CDR3 DNA is TGTGCCAGTAGTATAGAAGGGGCGAGTAGCGGGAGGGAAAGTACGTACTTC. Amino acids: CASSIEGASSGRESTYF.

The chain couples TRBV5-1 to TRBJ2-1, with no clear D. The germline V gene has CDR1 SGHRS and CDR2 YFSETQ. The CDR3 loop spans 14 amino acids. Between the trimmed V and J ends, which lost 0 bases and 6 bases, there was a span of 10 bases. CDR3 protein: CASSLASLGNEQFF. The CDR3 DNA reads TGCGCCAGCAGCTTGGCCTCCCTCGGCAATGAGCAGTTCTTC.

The gene calls are TRBV21-1 and TRBJ1-5. TRBV21-1 is noted as a pseudogene. CDR3 length: 19 amino acids. The CDR3 sequence: CASSKVWDGKRYSNQPQHF. The DNA of the CDR3 is TGTGCCAGCAGCAAAGTTTGGGATGGTAAAAGATATAGCAATCAGCCCCAGCATTTT.

The rearrangement uses TRBV21-1 and TRBJ2-5; TRBD1 reflects the table's D call only, with no check against the DNA. TRBV21-1 is recorded as a pseudogene. This CDR3 is built from 16 residues. The CDR3 is CASNIRSGQGAYEQYF. CDR3 bases: TGTGCCAGCAACATAAGGTCGGGACAGGGGGCTTATGAGCAGTACTTC.

A single count supports this clone. This sequence joins TRBV11-2 and TRBJ2-1; D could derive from TRBD1 or TRBD2 (6 bases each). CDR1 SGHAT and CDR2 FQNNGV come from the germline V gene. The germline V and J ends were trimmed by 1 base and 5 bases, with 9 bases remaining between them. This CDR3 has 14 amino acids. CDR3 sequence: CASSLGGTHNEQFF. The CDR3 nucleotides are TGTGCCAGCAGCTTAGGCGGGACACACAATGAGCAGTTCTTC.

A note on this clone: Other DNA sequences within the sample encode an identical CDR3. The chain recombines TRBV5-1 with TRBJ2-1, with D possibly being TRBD1 (5 bases). V was cut by 0 bases and J by 1 base, with 5 bases left in between. This CDR3 contains 14 residues. Germline values: CDR1 SGHRS, CDR2 YFSETQ. The CDR3 DNA reads TGCGCCAGCAGCTTGGCAGGGTCCTACAATGAGCAGTTCTTC. Protein product: CASSLAGSYNEQFF. Complete variable domain (other parts from reference TRBV5-1 and TRBJ2-1): KAGVTQTPRYLIKTRGQQVTLSCSPISGHRSVSWYQQTPGQGLQFLFEYFSETQRNKGNFPGRFSGRQFSNSRSEMNVSTLELGDSALYLCASSLAGSYNEQFFGPGTRLTVL.

This clone occurred many times. Other DNA sequences within the sample encode an identical CDR3. The J gene is TRBJ2-2, the V gene TRBV19, with TRBD2 matching 7 bases. The CDR3 runs 14 residues. Looked up from germline, CDR1 is LNHDA and CDR2 is SQIVND (reference sequence). The V segment lost 6 bases and the J segment 6 bases; nucleotides outside the gene matches: 7. This CDR3 reads CASREGGSSGELFF. The CDR3, as DNA: TGTGCCAGTAGGGAGGGCGGGAGCTCCGGGGAGCTGTTTTTT.

The chain recombines TRBV4-2 with TRBJ2-5, with 8 bases matching TRBD2. Germline-derived CDR1 and CDR2 are LGHNA and YNFKEQ. The CDR3 covers 16 residues. V was clipped by 4 bases and J by 3 bases; unmatched bases: 10. The CDR3 is CASSLGGASDKETQYF. Here the CDR3 DNA reads TGTGCCAGCAGCCTCGGGGGGGCTAGCGACAAAGAGACCCAGTACTTC.

This chain joins TRBV9 and TRBJ2-1; D remains unclear. The CDR3 contains 14 residues. Germline CDR1 and CDR2: SGDLS and YYNGEE. Trimming cost V 0 bases and J 5 bases, with 9 bases left between them. CDR3 bases: TGTGCCAGCAGCGTAGCTGACCGGAACAATGAGCAGTTCTTC. Protein sequence: CASSVADRNNEQFF.

The gene calls are TRBV11-2 and TRBJ2-1; D is ambiguous. This CDR3 is built from 16 residues. V gave up 4 bases and J gave up 4 bases, with 17 bases separating them. Germline CDR1 reads SGHAT; CDR2 reads FQNNGV. This CDR3 is CASSSGVHPEYNEQFF. DNA for the CDR3: TGTGCCAGCAGCTCCGGAGTGCACCCGGAATACAATGAGCAGTTCTTC.

The gene calls are TRBV27 and TRBJ2-2; 9 bases are shared with TRBD2. The CDR3 is made up of 16 amino acids. CDR1 and CDR2 from the germline V gene are MNHEY and SMNVEV (reference sequence). The J segment lost 3 bases and the V segment lost 2 bases, leaving 4 bases of the junction unmatched. CDR3 sequence: CASSLSGRTHTGELFF. The CDR3 nucleotides are TGTGCCAGCAGTTTAAGCGGGAGGACCCACACCGGGGAGCTGTTTTTT.

The chain links TRBV7-8 to TRBJ2-4; a weak D match, TRBD1 (6 bases). CDR3 length: 14 residues. The germline gives CDR1 SGHVS, CDR2 FQNEAQ. Deletions cut 5 bases from V and 7 bases from J, with 15 bases between. CDR3 region: CASSRSQGYNIQYF. DNA for the CDR3: TGTGCCAGCAGCCGCTCACAGGGATATAACATTCAGTACTTC.

The chain carries TRBV5-1 and TRBJ2-2, with a possible D match to TRBD2 (6 bases). This CDR3 is 17 amino acids long. The V end was cut by 0 bases, the J end by 6 bases, with 18 bases between. Germline V CDR1 and CDR2: SGHRS, YFSETQ. Written as DNA, the CDR3 is TGCGCCAGCAGCTTGGCCCTAGCGAGGAGAGGGGCCGGGGAGCTGTTTTTT. Translating gives CASSLALARRGAGELFF.

The chain joins TRBV28 to TRBJ2-3; a weak D match, TRBD2 (6 bases). The V end was cut by 5 bases, the J end by 3 bases, with 18 bases between. Germline values: CDR1 MDHEN, CDR2 SYDVKM. This CDR3 has 16 amino acids. The CDR3 DNA reads TGTGCCAGCAGTCGAAAGGGGAGGAGGTGGACAGATACGCAGTATTTT. Translated: CASSRKGRRWTDTQYF.

This clone was seen more than once but under ten times. The sample has other DNA sequences that encode this CDR3 too. The CDR3 nucleotides read TGTGCCAGCAGCTTAGCTCCGGATCAAGAGACCCAGTACTTC. Translated: CASSLAPDQETQYF. This chain joins TRBV7-9 and TRBJ2-5, with no clear D. CDR3 size: 14 residues. Per germline, CDR1 SEHNR and CDR2 FQNEAQ (reference sequence). The V end lost 0 bases, the J end lost 2 bases, and 7 bases lay between the germline ends.

CDR3 amino acids: CSVEVGSDTQYF. The CDR3 bases are TGCAGCGTTGAGGTGGGTTCAGATACGCAGTATTTT. The chain has TRBV29-1 and TRBJ2-3; D not certain. This CDR3 contains 12 residues. CDR1 SQVTM and CDR2 ANQGSEA come from the germline V gene. The V gene lost 3 bases and the J gene lost 4 bases, with 8 bases spanning the gap.

The J gene is TRBJ1-1, the V gene TRBV2; D is ambiguous. The CDR3 is 13 residues long. From germline, CDR1 is SNHLY and CDR2 FYNNEI. Trimming removed 6 bases from V and 1 base from J, with 9 bases in between. CDR3 region: CASSTGRNTEAFF. DNA of the CDR3: TGTGCCAGCAGCACCGGGAGGAACACTGAAGCTTTCTTT.

This clone was recorded many times. CDR3 protein: CASSLGLAQDTQYF. CDR3 in DNA: TGTGCCAGCAGTTTGGGACTAGCCCAAGATACGCAGTATTTT. The V call is TRBV27, the J call TRBJ2-3; TRBD2 matches 9 bases. Germline V CDR1 and CDR2: MNHEY, SMNVEV (reference sequence). The V and J ends lost 3 bases and 5 bases, in that order; junction bases with no gene match: 3. The CDR3 covers 14 residues.

This chain uses TRBV7-2 with TRBJ2-2; 7 nucleotides line up with TRBD2. The junction had 9 bases not matched to a gene; V was cut back by 5 bases and J by 6 bases. CDR1 is SGHTA and CDR2 is FQGNSA in the germline V gene. The CDR3 sequence is 15 residues long. The CDR3 region is CASSPPGGRPGELFF. In nucleotides, the CDR3 is TGTGCCAGCAGCCCCCCTGGCGGGAGACCCGGGGAGCTGTTTTTT.

This clone was observed a few times. CDR3 coding DNA: TGTGCCACCAGCAACAGACGCAATCAGCCCCAGCATTTT. It translates to CATSNRRNQPQHF. The chain links TRBV15 to TRBJ1-5; D is uncertain. The ends were cut back, 4 bases at V and 2 bases at J, with 6 bases in the middle. The germline V gene has CDR1 LNHNV and CDR2 YYDKDF (reference sequence). CDR3 length equals 13 residues.

The J gene is TRBJ2-7, the V gene TRBV10-3; D uncertain. The V and J ends lost 4 bases and 9 bases respectively, with 19 bases between them. In germline, CDR1 is ENHRY, CDR2 SYGVKD. CDR3 length: 14 amino acids. CDR3 residues: CAISVRLSTTGQYF. CDR3 in DNA: TGTGCCATCAGTGTTCGTCTCTCCACGACGGGGCAGTACTTC.

The chain links TRBV4-1 to TRBJ2-3; TRBD2 agrees at 10 bases. Trimming took 0 bases from V and 0 from J; bases not matched to a gene: 3. Germline V gene data show CDR1 as MGHRA and CDR2 as YSYEKL. The CDR3 has 17 residues. The CDR3 coding sequence is TGCGCCAGCAGCCAAGAGGCTAGCGGGGGAAGCACAGATACGCAGTATTTT. It yields the protein CASSQEASGGSTDTQYF.

This clone was counted between two and nine times. This chain joins TRBV15 and TRBJ2-3, with D uncertain. Trimming cost V 1 base and J 10 bases, with 9 bases left between them. Germline-derived CDR1 and CDR2 are LNHNV and YYDKDF (reference sequence). This CDR3 has 12 residues. The CDR3 nucleotides are TGTGCCACCAGCAGAGTGGGGTTAGCGCAGTATTTT. This translates into CATSRVGLAQYF.

This chain uses TRBV14 with TRBJ1-2; D perhaps matches TRBD1 (5 bases). Between the trimmed V and J ends, which lost 4 bases and 0 bases, there was a span of 12 bases. This CDR3 comprises 15 residues. Germline lookup yields CDR1 SGHDN and CDR2 FVKESK. CDR3 region: CASSPPGATNYGYTF. In DNA, the CDR3 is TGTGCCAGCAGCCCACCCGGGGCTACTAACTATGGCTACACCTTC.

The J gene is TRBJ2-7, the V gene TRBV18; no definite D call. In germline, CDR1 is KGHSH, CDR2 LQKENI. Deletions cut 2 bases from V and 3 bases from J, with 8 bases between. The CDR3 consists of 13 residues. The CDR3 DNA is TGTGCCAGCTCACCAGGAGAGCACTACGAGCAGTACTTC. Residues: CASSPGEHYEQYF.

The gene calls are TRBV7-9 and TRBJ2-7, with 7 bases fitting TRBD1. This CDR3 contains 15 residues. Germline V lookup: CDR1 SEHNR, CDR2 FQNEAQ (reference sequence). J was trimmed by 0 bases and V by 5 bases; bases with no gene match: 7. CDR3 nucleotides: TGTGCCAGCAGCCAGCACAGGGGAAGCTCCTACGAGCAGTACTTC. Translating it yields CASSQHRGSSYEQYF.

The chain employs TRBV11-2 and TRBJ2-5; 13 nucleotides align to TRBD2. The end of the DNA fits TRBJ2-7 better, so the J call may be wrong. The CDR3 extends over 15 amino acids. CDR1 is SGHAT, CDR2 FQNNGV, per germline. For the CDR3, the DNA is TGTGCCAGCAGCGCTGGACTAGCGGGAGTAAACGAGCAGTACTTC. It is translated as CASSAGLAGVNEQYF.

The rearrangement joins TRBV7-2 to TRBJ2-3; possibly TRBD1 for D (6 bases). V was pared by 6 bases and J by 2 bases, with 12 bases between. The CDR3 extends over 14 amino acids. CDR1 is SGHTA and CDR2 is FQGNSA in the germline V gene. Here the CDR3 DNA reads TGTGCCAGCAGAACAGGGCCTAACACAGATACGCAGTATTTT. It specifies CASRTGPNTDTQYF.

This clone was detected once. The V and J genes are TRBV10-1 and TRBJ2-2, with 9 bases that match TRBD2. Germline CDR1 reads WNHNN; CDR2 reads SYGVQD (reference sequence). With V trimmed by 3 bases and J by 5 bases, 4 bases remained unmatched. CDR3 length: 15 amino acids. Written as DNA, the CDR3 is TGCGCCAGCAGTGATGCGGGAGGGCCGACCGGGGAGCTGTTTTTT. Translating it yields CASSDAGGPTGELFF.